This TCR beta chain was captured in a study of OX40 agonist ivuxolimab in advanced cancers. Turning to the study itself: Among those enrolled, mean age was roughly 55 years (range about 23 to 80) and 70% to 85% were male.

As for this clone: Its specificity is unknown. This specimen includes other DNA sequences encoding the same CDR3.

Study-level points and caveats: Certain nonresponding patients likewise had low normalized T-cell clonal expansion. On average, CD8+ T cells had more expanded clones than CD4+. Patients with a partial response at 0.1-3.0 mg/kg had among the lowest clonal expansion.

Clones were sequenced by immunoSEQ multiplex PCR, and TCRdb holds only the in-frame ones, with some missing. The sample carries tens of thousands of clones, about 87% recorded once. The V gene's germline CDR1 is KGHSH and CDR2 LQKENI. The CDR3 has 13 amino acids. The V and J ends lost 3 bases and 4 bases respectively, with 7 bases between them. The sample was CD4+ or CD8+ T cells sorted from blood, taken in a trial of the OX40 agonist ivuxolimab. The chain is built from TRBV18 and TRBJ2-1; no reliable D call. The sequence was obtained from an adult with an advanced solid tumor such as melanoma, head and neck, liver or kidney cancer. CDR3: CASSPDLYNEQFF. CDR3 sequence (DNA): TGTGCCAGCTCACCTGACTTATACAATGAGCAGTTCTTC. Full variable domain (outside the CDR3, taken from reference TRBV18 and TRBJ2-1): NAGVMQNPRHLVRRRGQEARLRCSPMKGHSHVYWYRQLPEEGLKFMVYLQKENIIDESGMPKERFSAEFPKEGPSILRIQQVVRGDSAAYFCASSPDLYNEQFFGPGTRLTVL.